This TCR beta chain was recovered during a study of blood T cell repertoires in COVID-19. Across the whole study: Samples of COVID-19 (acute and convalescent) were obtained from the United States, Italy and Spain. The analysed material was cDNA or gDNA that came from T cells, B-cell-depleted T cells, or PBMCs.

This CDR3 region has 18 residues. The germline V gene has CDR1 SGHRS and CDR2 YFSETQ. The ends were cut back, 4 bases at V and 4 bases at J, with 24 bases in the middle. This clone occurred once. In the original processing: For nucleated cells, counts were estimated from reference gene primer amplification. Method: immunoSEQ multiplex PCR; TCRdb's copy keeps in-frame clones and lacks some. Clone size and V and J calls were adopted from that table, with D and trimming inferred from the DNA. Among approximately 170,000 clones listed, more than 70% were seen once. The rearrangement links TRBV5-1 to TRBJ1-3; perhaps TRBD1 as D (6 bases). The source is a woman older than 75 with active or convalescent COVID-19. The sequenced sample was peripheral blood. CDR3 loop: CASSAPELPGHRGNTIYF. The CDR3 DNA is TGCGCCAGCAGCGCCCCAGAGCTCCCGGGACATAGGGGAAACACCATATATTTT.